The 8 T cell receptor beta chains listed next were all sequenced from one sample in a study of identifying expanded T cells in peripheral blood. Some clones are missing from TCRdb's copy, which holds only in-frame ones; the method was immunoSEQ multiplex PCR. The sample lists about 81,000 clones, about 83% seen once, with around 20% in the top ten. Sequenced material: blood. These receptors were obtained from a person aged 18 to 75 in good health.

The chain recombines TRBV27 with TRBJ2-5; TRBD2 aligns across 12 bases. J gave up 3 bases and V 4 bases, and 3 bases lay outside the gene matches. Per germline, CDR1 MNHEY and CDR2 SMNVEV (reference sequence). This CDR3 comprises 15 residues. The CDR3 DNA follows: TGTGCCAGCAGTTCCTGGACTAGCGGGAAAGAGACCCAGTACTTC. Protein product: CASSSWTSGKETQYF.

J is TRBJ1-2 and V is TRBV29-1; no definite D call. The germline V gene has CDR1 SQVTM and CDR2 ANQGSEA. V lost 7 bases, J lost 7 bases, and 13 bases lay in between. This CDR3 spans 11 amino acids. In DNA form, the CDR3 reads TGCAGCGGGGCCCAAGAGTCTGGCTACACCTTC. This encodes CSGAQESGYTF.

The rearrangement uses TRBV28 and TRBJ1-3; D is perhaps TRBD1 (6 bases). The CDR3 loop spans 13 amino acids. V lost 7 bases and J lost 1, with 8 bases in between. Germline V gene data show CDR1 as MDHEN and CDR2 as SYDVKM. The CDR3 reads CASTGVSGNTIYF. CDR3 nucleotides: TGTGCCAGCACAGGGGTTTCTGGAAACACCATATATTTT. Complete variable domain (other parts from reference TRBV28 and TRBJ1-3): DVKVTQSSRYLVKRTGEKVFLECVQDMDHENMFWYRQDPGLGLRLIYFSYDVKMKEKGDIPEGYSVSREKKERFSLILESASTNQTSMYLCASTGVSGNTIYFGEGSWLTVV.

V and J are TRBV28 and TRBJ1-5, with 7 positions matching TRBD1. Trimming cost V 5 bases and J 0 bases; bases outside gene matches: 7. The CDR3 totals 16 residues. Per germline, CDR1 MDHEN and CDR2 SYDVKM. The CDR3 DNA follows: TGTGCCAGCAGTGGACAGGCACTCTATAGCAATCAGCCCCAGCATTTT. Protein: CASSGQALYSNQPQHF.

This rearrangement joins TRBV4-3 to TRBJ2-2; D might be TRBD2 (5 bases). Germline V gives CDR1 LGHNA, CDR2 YSLEER. V was shortened by 1 base and J by 8 bases, with 11 bases between the two germline ends. The CDR3 spans 14 residues. CDR3 loop: CASSQASGIGELFF. The CDR3 DNA reads TGCGCCAGCAGCCAAGCGTCGGGAATTGGGGAGCTGTTTTTT.

J is TRBJ2-1 and V is TRBV7-3; possibly TRBD1 for D (6 bases). From germline, CDR1 is SGHTA and CDR2 FQGTGA. V was cut by 4 bases and J by 9 bases, with 19 bases left in between. There are 15 residues in the CDR3. The CDR3 here is CASSYQGPTQGEQFF. In DNA form, the CDR3 reads TGTGCCAGCAGCTATCAGGGGCCTACTCAGGGTGAGCAGTTCTTC.

In DNA, the CDR3 is TGTGCCAGCAGCTCGACAGGGGGCGTCGCCGGGGAGCTGTTTTTT. Translated, it gives CASSSTGGVAGELFF. This rearrangement joins TRBV11-3 to TRBJ2-2, with 10 bases that match TRBD1. The CDR3 is 15 amino acids. Germline trimming cut 4 bases from V and 6 bases from J; bases unmatched to any gene: 5. Germline V gene sequence: CDR1 SGHNT, CDR2 YENEEA.

J is TRBJ2-3 and V is TRBV6-1; 16 bases match TRBD2. The CDR3 is made up of 20 amino acids. V was clipped by 3 bases and J by 0 bases; unmatched bases: 9. The V gene's germline CDR1 is MNHNS and CDR2 SASEGT. CDR3 sequence reads: CASSDDGTSGRGLSTDTQYF. The CDR3 bases are TGTGCCAGCAGTGACGATGGGACTAGCGGGAGGGGACTCAGCACAGATACGCAGTATTTT.